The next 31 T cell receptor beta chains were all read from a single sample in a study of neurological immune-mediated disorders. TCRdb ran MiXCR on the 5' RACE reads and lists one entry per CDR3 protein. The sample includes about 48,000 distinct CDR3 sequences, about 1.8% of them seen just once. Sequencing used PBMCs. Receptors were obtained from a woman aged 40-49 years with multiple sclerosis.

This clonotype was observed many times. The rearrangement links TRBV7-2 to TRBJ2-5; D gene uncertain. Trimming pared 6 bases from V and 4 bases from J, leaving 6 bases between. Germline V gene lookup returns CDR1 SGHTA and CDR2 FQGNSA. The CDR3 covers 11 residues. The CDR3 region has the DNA TGTGCCAGCAGAAAGGCAGAGACCCAGTACTTC. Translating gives CASRKAETQYF.

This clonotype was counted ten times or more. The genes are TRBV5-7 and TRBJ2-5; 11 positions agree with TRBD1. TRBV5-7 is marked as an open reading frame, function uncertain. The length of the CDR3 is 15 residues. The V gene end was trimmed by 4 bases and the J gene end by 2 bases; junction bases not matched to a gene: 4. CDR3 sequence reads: CASSAGTGGQETQYF. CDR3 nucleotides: TGTGCCAGCAGCGCCGGGACAGGGGGACAAGAGACCCAGTACTTC.

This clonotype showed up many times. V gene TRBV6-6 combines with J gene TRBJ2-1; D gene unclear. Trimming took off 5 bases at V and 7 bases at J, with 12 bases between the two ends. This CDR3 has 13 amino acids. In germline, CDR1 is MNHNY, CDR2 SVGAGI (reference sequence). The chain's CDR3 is CASSTLLRNEQFF. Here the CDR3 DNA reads TGTGCCAGCAGTACTCTATTGAGGAATGAGCAGTTCTTC.

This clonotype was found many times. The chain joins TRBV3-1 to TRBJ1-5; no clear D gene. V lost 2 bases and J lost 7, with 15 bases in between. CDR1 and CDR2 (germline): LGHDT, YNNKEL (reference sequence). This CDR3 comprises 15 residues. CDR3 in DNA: TGTGCCAGCAGCCAACCTGACAAGGGCGGACAGCCCCAGCATTTT. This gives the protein CASSQPDKGGQPQHF.

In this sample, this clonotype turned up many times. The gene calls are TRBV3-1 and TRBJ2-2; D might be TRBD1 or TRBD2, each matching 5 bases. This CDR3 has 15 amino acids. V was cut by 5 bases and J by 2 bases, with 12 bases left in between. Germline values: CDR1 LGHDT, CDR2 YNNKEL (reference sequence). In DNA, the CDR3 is TGTGCCAGCAGCACTTCGGGACCTAACACCGGGGAGCTGTTTTTT. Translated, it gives CASSTSGPNTGELFF.

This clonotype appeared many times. CDR3 DNA: TGCAGTGCTCCTTCGGGGGCCGGAGGTGAAAAACTGTTTTTT. It translates to CSAPSGAGGEKLFF. The V gene is TRBV20-1, the J gene TRBJ1-4; a weak D match, TRBD1 (6 bases). The CDR3 runs to 14 residues. Per the germline V gene, CDR1 is DFQATT and CDR2 is SNEGSKA (reference sequence). Between the trimmed V and J ends, which lost 5 bases and 7 bases, there was a span of 17 bases.

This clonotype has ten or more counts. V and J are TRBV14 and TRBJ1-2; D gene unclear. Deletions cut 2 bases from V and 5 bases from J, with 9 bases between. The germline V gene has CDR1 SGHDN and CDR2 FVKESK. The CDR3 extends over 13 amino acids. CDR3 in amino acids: CASSQQPGYGYTF. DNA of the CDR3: TGTGCCAGCAGCCAACAGCCGGGATATGGCTACACCTTC.

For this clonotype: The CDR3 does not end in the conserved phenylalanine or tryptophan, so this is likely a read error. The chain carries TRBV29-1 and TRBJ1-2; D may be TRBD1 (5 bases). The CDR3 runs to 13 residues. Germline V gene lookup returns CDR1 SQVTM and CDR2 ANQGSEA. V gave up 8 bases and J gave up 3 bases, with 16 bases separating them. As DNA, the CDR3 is TGCAGCATGGGGCGGGTCCTCGACTATGGCTACACCAAC. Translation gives CSMGRVLDYGYTN.

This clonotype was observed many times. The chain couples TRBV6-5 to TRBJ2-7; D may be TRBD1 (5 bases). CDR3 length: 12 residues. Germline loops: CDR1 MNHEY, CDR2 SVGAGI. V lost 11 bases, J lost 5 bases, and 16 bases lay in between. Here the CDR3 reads CASQSGIHEQYF. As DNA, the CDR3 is TGTGCCTCACAATCAGGGATTCACGAGCAGTACTTC.

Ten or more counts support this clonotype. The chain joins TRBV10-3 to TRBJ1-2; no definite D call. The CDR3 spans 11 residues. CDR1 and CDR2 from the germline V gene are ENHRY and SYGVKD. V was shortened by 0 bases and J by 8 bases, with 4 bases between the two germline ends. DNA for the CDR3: TGTGCCATCAGTGAGTCCTGGGGCTACACCTTC. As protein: CAISESWGYTF.

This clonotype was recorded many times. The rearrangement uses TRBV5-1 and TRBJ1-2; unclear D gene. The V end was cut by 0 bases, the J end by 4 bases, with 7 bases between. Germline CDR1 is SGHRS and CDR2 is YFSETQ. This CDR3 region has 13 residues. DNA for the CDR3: TGCGCCAGCAGCTTGGCCGGGATCTATGGCTACACCTTC. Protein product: CASSLAGIYGYTF. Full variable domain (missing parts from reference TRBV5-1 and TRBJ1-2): KAGVTQTPRYLIKTRGQQVTLSCSPISGHRSVSWYQQTPGQGLQFLFEYFSETQRNKGNFPGRFSGRQFSNSRSEMNVSTLELGDSALYLCASSLAGIYGYTFGSGTRLTVV.

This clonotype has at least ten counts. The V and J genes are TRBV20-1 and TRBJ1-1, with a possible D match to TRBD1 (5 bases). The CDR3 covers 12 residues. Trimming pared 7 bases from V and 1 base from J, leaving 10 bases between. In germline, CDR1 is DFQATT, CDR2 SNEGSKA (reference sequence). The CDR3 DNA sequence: TGCAGTGTTTGGGGGGGGAACACTGAAGCTTTCTTT. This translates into CSVWGGNTEAFF.

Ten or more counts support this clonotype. This chain's CDR3 is CASSLMDRNTEAFF. CDR3 in DNA: TGCGCCAGCAGCTTGATGGACAGAAACACTGAAGCTTTCTTT. The chain recombines TRBV5-1 with TRBJ1-1; a possible D gene is TRBD1 (6 bases). The CDR3 consists of 14 residues. Trimming pared 1 base from V and 2 bases from J, leaving 9 bases between. Per germline, CDR1 SGHRS and CDR2 YFSETQ.

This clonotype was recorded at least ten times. The CDR3: CASSSTSGENNEQFF. CDR3 DNA: TGCGCCAGCAGCTCTACTAGCGGGGAAAACAATGAGCAGTTCTTC. The chain combines TRBV5-1 with TRBJ2-1; TRBD2 aligns across 10 bases. Germline loops: CDR1 SGHRS, CDR2 YFSETQ. This CDR3 has 15 residues. J was trimmed by 5 bases and V by 3 bases; bases with no gene match: 5. Using reference TRBV5-1 and TRBJ2-1 for the parts outside the CDR3, the full variable domain is KAGVTQTPRYLIKTRGQQVTLSCSPISGHRSVSWYQQTPGQGLQFLFEYFSETQRNKGNFPGRFSGRQFSNSRSEMNVSTLELGDSALYLCASSSTSGENNEQFFGPGTRLTVL.

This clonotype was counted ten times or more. The CDR3 coding sequence is TGTGCCAGCAGCCCCCGTTTCACGATTGGAAACACCATATATTTT. Amino acid sequence: CASSPRFTIGNTIYF. The rearrangement uses TRBV4-2 and TRBJ1-3, with D unclear. In germline, CDR1 is LGHNA, CDR2 YNFKEQ. There are 15 residues in the CDR3. Trimming removed 4 bases at V and 3 bases at J, with 13 bases between.

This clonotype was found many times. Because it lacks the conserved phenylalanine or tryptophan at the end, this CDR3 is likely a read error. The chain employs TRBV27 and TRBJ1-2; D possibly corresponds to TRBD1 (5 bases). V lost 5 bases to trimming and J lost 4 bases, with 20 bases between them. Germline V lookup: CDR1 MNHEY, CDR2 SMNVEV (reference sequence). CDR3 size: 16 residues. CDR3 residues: CASSPGTITEFYGYTI. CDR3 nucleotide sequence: TGTGCCAGCAGTCCCGGGACCATTACAGAGTTCTATGGCTACACCATC.

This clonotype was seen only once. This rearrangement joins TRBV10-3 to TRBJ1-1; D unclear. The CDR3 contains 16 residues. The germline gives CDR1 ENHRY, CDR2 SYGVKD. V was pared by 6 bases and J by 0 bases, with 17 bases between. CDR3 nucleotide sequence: TGTGCCATCAGCCCCACATTAGGGAGGATGAACACTGAAGCTTTCTTT. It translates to CAISPTLGRMNTEAFF.

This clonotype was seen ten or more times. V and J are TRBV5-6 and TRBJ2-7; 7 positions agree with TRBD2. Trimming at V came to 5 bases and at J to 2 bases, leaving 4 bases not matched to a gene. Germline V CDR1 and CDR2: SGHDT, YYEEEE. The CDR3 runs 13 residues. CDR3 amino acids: CASSRGVPYEQYF. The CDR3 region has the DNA TGTGCCAGCAGTCGGGGGGTACCCTACGAGCAGTACTTC.

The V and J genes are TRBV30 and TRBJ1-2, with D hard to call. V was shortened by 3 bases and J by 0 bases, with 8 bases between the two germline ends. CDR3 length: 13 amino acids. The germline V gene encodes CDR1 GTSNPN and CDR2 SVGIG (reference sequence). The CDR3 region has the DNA TGTGCCTGGAGCAGACGTGCTAACTATGGCTACACCTTC. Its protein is CAWSRRANYGYTF.

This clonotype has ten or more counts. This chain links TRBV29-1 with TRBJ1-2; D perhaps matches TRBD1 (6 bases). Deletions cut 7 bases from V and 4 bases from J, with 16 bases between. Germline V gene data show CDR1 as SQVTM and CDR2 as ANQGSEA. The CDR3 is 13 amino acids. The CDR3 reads CSAQRGSIYGYTF. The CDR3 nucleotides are TGCAGCGCCCAGAGGGGGTCTATCTATGGCTACACCTTC.

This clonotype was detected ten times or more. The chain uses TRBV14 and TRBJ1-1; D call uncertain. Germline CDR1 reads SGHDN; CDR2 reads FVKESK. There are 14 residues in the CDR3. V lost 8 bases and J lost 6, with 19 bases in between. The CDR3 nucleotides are TGTGCCAGCCGCGGTTATGGGATTGGAGCTGAAGCTTTCTTT. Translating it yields CASRGYGIGAEAFF. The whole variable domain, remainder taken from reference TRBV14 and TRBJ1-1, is EAGVTQFPSHSVIEKGQTVTLRCDPISGHDNLYWYRRVMGKEIKFLLHFVKESKQDESGMPNNRFLAERTGGTYSTLKVQPAELEDSGVYFCASRGYGIGAEAFFGQGTRLTVV.

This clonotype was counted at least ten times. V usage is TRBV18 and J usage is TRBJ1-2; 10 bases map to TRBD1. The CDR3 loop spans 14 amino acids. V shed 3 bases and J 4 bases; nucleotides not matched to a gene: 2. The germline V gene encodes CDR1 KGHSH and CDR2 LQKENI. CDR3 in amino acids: CASSPGQGSYGYTF. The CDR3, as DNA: TGTGCCAGCTCACCGGGACAGGGGTCCTATGGCTACACCTTC.

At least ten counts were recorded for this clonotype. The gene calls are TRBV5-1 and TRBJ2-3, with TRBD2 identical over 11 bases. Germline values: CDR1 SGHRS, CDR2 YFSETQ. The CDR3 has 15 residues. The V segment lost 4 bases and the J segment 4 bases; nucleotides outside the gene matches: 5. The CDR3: CASSISGGASDTQYF. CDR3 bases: TGCGCCAGCAGCATTAGCGGGGGGGCTTCAGATACGCAGTATTTT.

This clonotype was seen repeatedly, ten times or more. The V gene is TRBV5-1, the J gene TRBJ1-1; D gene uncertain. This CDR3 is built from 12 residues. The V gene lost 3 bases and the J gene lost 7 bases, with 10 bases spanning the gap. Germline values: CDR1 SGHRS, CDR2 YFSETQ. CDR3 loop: CASSSQFGEAFF. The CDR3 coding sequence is TGCGCCAGCAGCTCCCAGTTTGGTGAAGCTTTCTTT.

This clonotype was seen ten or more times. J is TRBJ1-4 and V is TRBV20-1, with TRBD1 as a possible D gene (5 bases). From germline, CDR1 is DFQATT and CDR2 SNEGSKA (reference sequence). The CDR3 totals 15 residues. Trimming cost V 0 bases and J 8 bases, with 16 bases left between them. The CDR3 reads CSARDGGGGHEKLFF. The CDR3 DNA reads TGCAGTGCTAGAGATGGGGGGGGAGGGCACGAAAAACTGTTTTTT.

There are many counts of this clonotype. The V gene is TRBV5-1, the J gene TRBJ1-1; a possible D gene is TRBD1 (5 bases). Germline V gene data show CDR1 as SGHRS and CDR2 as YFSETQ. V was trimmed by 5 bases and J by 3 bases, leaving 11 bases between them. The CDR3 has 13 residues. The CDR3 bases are TGCGCCAGCAGTCTGGGGGGGGACACTGAAGCTTTCTTT. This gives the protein CASSLGGDTEAFF.

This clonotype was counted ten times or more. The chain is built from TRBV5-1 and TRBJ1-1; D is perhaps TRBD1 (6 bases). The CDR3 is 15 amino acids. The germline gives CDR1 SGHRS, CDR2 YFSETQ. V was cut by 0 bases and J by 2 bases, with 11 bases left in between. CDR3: CASSLVGRGNTEAFF. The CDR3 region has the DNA TGCGCCAGCAGCTTGGTGGGCAGGGGTAACACTGAAGCTTTCTTT.

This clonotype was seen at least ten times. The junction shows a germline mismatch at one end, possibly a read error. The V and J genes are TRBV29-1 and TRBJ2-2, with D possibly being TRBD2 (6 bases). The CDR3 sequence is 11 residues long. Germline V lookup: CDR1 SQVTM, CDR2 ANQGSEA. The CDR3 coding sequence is TGCACCGTTGGGGGGACCGGGGAGCTGTTTTTT. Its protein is CTVGGTGELFF.

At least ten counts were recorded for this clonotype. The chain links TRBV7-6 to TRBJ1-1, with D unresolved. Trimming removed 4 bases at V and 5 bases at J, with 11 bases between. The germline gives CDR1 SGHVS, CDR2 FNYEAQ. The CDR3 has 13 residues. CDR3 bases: TGTGCCAGCAGCTCCCTAGCCGGAACTGAAGCTTTCTTT. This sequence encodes CASSSLAGTEAFF.

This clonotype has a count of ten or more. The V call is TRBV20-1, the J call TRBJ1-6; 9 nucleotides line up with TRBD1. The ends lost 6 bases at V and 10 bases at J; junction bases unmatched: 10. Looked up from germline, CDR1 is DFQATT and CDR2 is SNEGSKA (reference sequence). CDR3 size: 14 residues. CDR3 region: CSANRGTGFSPLHF. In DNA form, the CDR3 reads TGCAGTGCCAATCGTGGGACAGGGTTCTCACCCCTCCACTTT.

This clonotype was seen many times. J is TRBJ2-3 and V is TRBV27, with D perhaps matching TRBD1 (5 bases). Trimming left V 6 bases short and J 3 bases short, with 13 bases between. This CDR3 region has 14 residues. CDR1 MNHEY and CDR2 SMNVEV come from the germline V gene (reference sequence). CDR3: CASSRSQGTDTQYF. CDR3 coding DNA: TGTGCCAGCAGCAGGAGTCAGGGTACAGATACGCAGTATTTT.